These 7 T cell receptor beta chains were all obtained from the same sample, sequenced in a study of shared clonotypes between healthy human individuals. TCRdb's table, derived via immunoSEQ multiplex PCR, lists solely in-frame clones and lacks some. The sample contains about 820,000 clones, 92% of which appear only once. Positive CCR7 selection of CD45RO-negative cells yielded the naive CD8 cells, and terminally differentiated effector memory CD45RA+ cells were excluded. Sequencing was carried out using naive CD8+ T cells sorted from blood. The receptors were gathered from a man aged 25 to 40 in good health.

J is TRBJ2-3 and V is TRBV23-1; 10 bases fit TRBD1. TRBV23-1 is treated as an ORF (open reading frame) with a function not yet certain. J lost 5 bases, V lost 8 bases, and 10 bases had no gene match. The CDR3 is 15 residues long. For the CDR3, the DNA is TGCGCCAGCTATCCCGGGACAGGGGCCAGAGATACGCAGTATTTT. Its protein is CASYPGTGARDTQYF.

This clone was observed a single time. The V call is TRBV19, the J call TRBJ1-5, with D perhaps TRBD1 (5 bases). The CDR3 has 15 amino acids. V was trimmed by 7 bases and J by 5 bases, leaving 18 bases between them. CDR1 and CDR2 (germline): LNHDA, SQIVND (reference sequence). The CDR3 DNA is TGTGCCAGTACAAACCTTGAAGAGGGACATCAGCCCCAGCATTTT. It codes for CASTNLEEGHQPQHF.

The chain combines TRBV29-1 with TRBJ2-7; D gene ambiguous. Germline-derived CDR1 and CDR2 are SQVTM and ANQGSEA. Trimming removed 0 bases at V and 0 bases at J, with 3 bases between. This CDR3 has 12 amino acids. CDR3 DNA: TGCAGCGTTGAAGATACCTCCTACGAGCAGTACTTC. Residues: CSVEDTSYEQYF.

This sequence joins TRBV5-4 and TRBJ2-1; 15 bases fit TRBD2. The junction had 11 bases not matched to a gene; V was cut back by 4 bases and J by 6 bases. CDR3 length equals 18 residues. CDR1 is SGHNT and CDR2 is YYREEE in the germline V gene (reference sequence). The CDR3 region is CASSPGLAGGPVLNEQFF. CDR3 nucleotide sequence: TGTGCCAGCAGCCCAGGACTAGCGGGAGGGCCAGTCCTCAATGAGCAGTTCTTC.

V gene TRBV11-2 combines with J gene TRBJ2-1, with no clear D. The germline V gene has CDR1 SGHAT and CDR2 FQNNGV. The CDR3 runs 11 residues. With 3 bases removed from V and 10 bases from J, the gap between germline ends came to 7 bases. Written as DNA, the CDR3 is TGTGCCAGCAGCTTGGTCGAAGAGCAGTTCTTC. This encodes CASSLVEEQFF. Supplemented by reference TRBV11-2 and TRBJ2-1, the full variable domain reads EAGVAQSPRYKIIEKRQSVAFWCNPISGHATLYWYQQILGQGPKLLIQFQNNGVVDDSQLPKDRFSAERLKGVDSTLKIQPAKLEDSAVYLCASSLVEEQFFGPGTRLTVL.

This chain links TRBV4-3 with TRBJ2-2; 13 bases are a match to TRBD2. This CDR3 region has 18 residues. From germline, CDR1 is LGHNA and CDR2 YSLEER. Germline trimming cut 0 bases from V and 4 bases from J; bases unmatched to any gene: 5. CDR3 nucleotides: TGCGCCAGCAGCCAAGATACGGGACTAGCGGGACTCACCGGGGAGCTGTTTTTT. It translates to CASSQDTGLAGLTGELFF.

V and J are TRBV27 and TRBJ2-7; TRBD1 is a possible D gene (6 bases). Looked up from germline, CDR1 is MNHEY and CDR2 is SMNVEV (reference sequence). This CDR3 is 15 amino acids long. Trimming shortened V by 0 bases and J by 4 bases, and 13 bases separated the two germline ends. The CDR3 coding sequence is TGTGCCAGCAGTTTATCCGGGACAACTTTTTACGAGCAGTACTTC. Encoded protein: CASSLSGTTFYEQYF.